The 26 T cell receptor beta chains reported below all come from one sample, sequenced in a study of spatial heterogeneity in lung cancer. Time point denoted: sample taken at primary tumor resection. Broader study findings: Tumor mutation count correlated with how many alpha and beta TCRs expanded intratumorally.

TCRdb reprocessed the 5' RACE reads via MiXCR and lists one record per CDR3 protein. The sample lists some 96,000 distinct CDR3 sequences, under 4.5% occurring once. The antigens for these receptors are not known. Sequenced here: lung tumor tissue, sampled at surgery. These receptor sequences come from a male donor with early-stage non-small cell lung cancer.

This clonotype was seen many times. The chain couples TRBV6-2 or TRBV6-3 to TRBJ1-1; a possible D gene is TRBD1 (6 bases). V dropped 6 bases and J dropped 6 bases, with 20 bases sitting between them. Germline V gives CDR1 MNHEY, CDR2 SVGEGT. The CDR3 is 15 amino acids. CDR3 nucleotides: TGTGCCAGCAGACAAAAGTGGGGGCGAGGCCCTGAAGCTTTCTTT. Amino acid sequence: CASRQKWGRGPEAFF.

This clonotype showed up many times. The rearrangement joins TRBV20-1 to TRBJ1-6; D call uncertain. Trimming pared 7 bases from V and 9 bases from J, leaving 34 bases between. CDR1 DFQATT and CDR2 SNEGSKA come from the germline V gene (reference sequence). CDR3 length equals 19 residues. CDR3 coding DNA: TGCAGTGTCCCTGACGTCCCCAGCGTCGAAGCCTGGAATTTTTCACCCCTCCACTTT. Translation: CSVPDVPSVEAWNFSPLHF.

This clonotype was counted many times. The chain employs TRBV18 and TRBJ2-3; D possibly corresponds to TRBD1 (5 bases). Trimming left V 1 base short and J 1 base short, with 15 bases between. The length of the CDR3 is 17 residues. Germline V gene lookup returns CDR1 KGHSH and CDR2 LQKENI. The CDR3 DNA is TGTGCCAGCTCACCACACCCTCCCGTACAGGGCACAGATACGCAGTATTTT. Its translation: CASSPHPPVQGTDTQYF.

This clonotype was found many times. The chain joins TRBV6-1 to TRBJ2-5; perhaps D is TRBD1 or TRBD2 (5 bases each). This CDR3 has 12 amino acids. Germline values: CDR1 MNHNS, CDR2 SASEGT. Trimming cost V 5 bases and J 8 bases, with 12 bases left between them. The DNA for the CDR3 is TGTGCCAGCAGTAGGGGACGCAGCACCCAGTACTTC. Translation: CASSRGRSTQYF.

The sample holds many counts of this clonotype. The J gene is TRBJ2-7, the V gene TRBV6-5; no clear D. Germline-derived CDR1 and CDR2 are MNHEY and SVGAGI. The CDR3 length is 14 residues. Trimming removed 0 bases at V and 4 bases at J, with 10 bases between. The CDR3 spells CASSYSGKGYEQYF. CDR3 nucleotide sequence: TGTGCCAGCAGTTACTCGGGAAAAGGGTACGAGCAGTACTTC.

This clonotype was counted ten times or more. The V and J genes are TRBV6-5 and TRBJ1-6, with no clear D. Deletions cut 5 bases from V and 7 bases from J, with 12 bases between. The length of the CDR3 is 14 residues. The germline V gene encodes CDR1 MNHEY and CDR2 SVGAGI. The CDR3 nucleotides are TGTGCCAGCAGTCCTGCCAGGTTGAATTCACCCCTCCACTTT. It yields the protein CASSPARLNSPLHF.

This clonotype has at least ten counts. This chain connects TRBV7-9 to TRBJ2-5, with 9 bases lining up with TRBD2. Germline V gene lookup returns CDR1 SEHNR and CDR2 FQNEAQ (reference sequence). This CDR3 has 15 amino acids. V lost 7 bases and J lost 0; bases outside the gene matches: 6. The CDR3 here is CASTGAGGYQETQYF. The CDR3 nucleotides are TGTGCCAGCACCGGAGCGGGAGGCTACCAAGAGACCCAGTACTTC. The full variable domain, with the rest looked up from reference TRBV7-9 and TRBJ2-5, is DTGVSQNPRHKITKRGQNVTFRCDPISEHNRLYWYRQTLGQGPEFLTYFQNEAQLEKSRLLSDRFSAERPKGSFSTLEIQRTEQGDSAMYLCASTGAGGYQETQYFGPGTRLLVL.

This clonotype has ten or more counts. The chain recombines TRBV4-1 with TRBJ2-1; no clear D. CDR1 and CDR2 from the germline V gene are MGHRA and YSYEKL. This CDR3 comprises 16 residues. Trimming left V 0 bases short and J 8 bases short, with 17 bases between. The CDR3 sequence is CASSQDFINQGDEQFF. For the CDR3, the DNA is TGCGCCAGCAGCCAAGACTTCATCAACCAAGGCGATGAGCAGTTCTTC.

This clonotype was seen many times. The chain carries TRBV28 and TRBJ2-7; 8 bases align to TRBD2. Per the germline V gene, CDR1 is MDHEN and CDR2 is SYDVKM. Unmatched junction bases numbered 10, after V lost 6 bases and J lost 3 bases. The CDR3 has 15 amino acids. As DNA, the CDR3 is TGTGCCAGCAGCCCTACTAGCGGAGTCTTCTACGAGCAGTACTTC. Protein: CASSPTSGVFYEQYF.

The CDR3: CASSEPPTRGSTGELFF. The CDR3 DNA is TGCGCCAGCAGTGAGCCGCCTACCAGGGGAAGTACCGGGGAGCTGTTTTTT. The gene calls are TRBV10-2 and TRBJ2-2; a weak D match, TRBD1 (6 bases). The CDR3 has 17 residues. Trimming stripped 2 bases from V and 5 bases from J, with 18 bases between. CDR1 is WSHSY and CDR2 is SAAADI in the germline V gene.

Comments on this clonotype: A read error may be the cause here, since a much bigger clone is one base away. This chain uses TRBV5-1 with TRBJ1-1; D possibly corresponds to TRBD1 (6 bases). The CDR3 totals 13 residues. V was trimmed by 10 bases and J by 1 base, leaving 14 bases between them. Looked up from germline, CDR1 is SGHRS and CDR2 is YFSETQ. CDR3 in DNA: TGCGCCGGCACCACGACAGGGAACACTGAAGCTTTCTTT. Protein sequence: CAGTTTGNTEAFF.

The gene calls are TRBV30 and TRBJ2-3; D not certain. The length of the CDR3 is 10 residues. V lost 6 bases to trimming and J lost 3 bases, with 4 bases between them. Germline CDR1 GTSNPN, CDR2 SVGIG (reference sequence). CDR3 sequence reads: CACETDTQYF. The DNA for the CDR3 is TGTGCCTGCGAGACAGATACGCAGTATTTT.

This clonotype was seen repeatedly, ten times or more. In DNA form, the CDR3 reads TGTGCCAGCAGTTATAGCGGGAGGGTAAATGAGCAGTTCTTC. It translates to CASSYSGRVNEQFF. V gene TRBV6-5 combines with J gene TRBJ2-1; 11 bases map to TRBD2. CDR1 and CDR2 (germline): MNHEY, SVGAGI. Trimming took 3 bases from V and 7 from J; bases not matched to a gene: 2. The CDR3 has 14 residues.

This clonotype was observed many times. This chain connects TRBV5-1 to TRBJ2-3, with 9 positions matching TRBD1. Germline CDR1 and CDR2: SGHRS and YFSETQ. With V trimmed by 0 bases and J by 1 base, 6 bases remained unmatched. The CDR3 contains 17 residues. The CDR3, as DNA: TGCGCCAGCAGCTTGGGATCTAGGACAGGGGGCACAGATACGCAGTATTTT. Amino acid sequence: CASSLGSRTGGTDTQYF. The variable domain in full, with the rest retrieved from reference TRBV5-1 and TRBJ2-3, is KAGVTQTPRYLIKTRGQQVTLSCSPISGHRSVSWYQQTPGQGLQFLFEYFSETQRNKGNFPGRFSGRQFSNSRSEMNVSTLELGDSALYLCASSLGSRTGGTDTQYFGPGTRLTVL.

This clonotype occurred many times. The V and J genes are TRBV28 and TRBJ2-5, with D tentatively TRBD2 (6 bases). The germline CDR1 and CDR2 sequences are MDHEN and SYDVKM. Trimming took off 3 bases at V and 3 bases at J, with 14 bases between the two ends. The CDR3 spans 15 residues. CDR3 sequence (DNA): TGTGCCAGCAGTTTGGGAGGACTACTAGAAGAGACCCAGTACTTC. This gives the protein CASSLGGLLEETQYF.

A few counts support this clonotype. The chain has TRBV6-2 or TRBV6-3 and TRBJ1-4; D perhaps matches TRBD1 (6 bases). Trimming shortened V by 6 bases and J by 4 bases, and 12 bases separated the two germline ends. The CDR3 contains 14 residues. CDR1 and CDR2 from the germline V gene are MNHEY and SVGEGT. CDR3 protein: CASRQTGVNEKLFF. The CDR3 nucleotides read TGTGCCAGCAGACAGACAGGAGTTAATGAAAAACTGTTTTTT.

This clonotype was counted ten times or more. The CDR3 sequence is CASNIGTDTQYF. In DNA form, the CDR3 reads TGTGCCAGCAACATAGGGACAGATACGCAGTATTTT. The chain couples TRBV9 to TRBJ2-3; D gene unclear. The CDR3 is made up of 12 amino acids. Trimming took 6 bases from V and 3 from J, leaving 8 bases between them. Germline V CDR1 and CDR2: SGDLS, YYNGEE.

Many counts were recorded for this clonotype. This sequence joins TRBV6-5 and TRBJ1-2, with 7 nucleotides matching TRBD1. V was pared by 6 bases and J by 8 bases, with 6 bases of the junction left unmatched. CDR1 is MNHEY, CDR2 SVGAGI, per germline. CDR3 length: 12 residues. CDR3 loop: CASRDRIGGYTF. The CDR3 region has the DNA TGTGCCAGCAGGGACAGGATTGGCGGCTACACCTTC.

This clonotype was detected a few times. This chain uses TRBV10-2 with TRBJ2-7; D might be TRBD1 (5 bases). CDR3 length equals 13 residues. V lost 6 bases and J lost 3, with 12 bases in between. Germline CDR1 WSHSY, CDR2 SAAADI. This CDR3 reads CASRALQGYEQYF. CDR3 sequence (DNA): TGCGCCAGCAGAGCGCTTCAGGGCTACGAGCAGTACTTC.

The sample holds many counts of this clonotype. The chain joins TRBV7-9 to TRBJ2-5; D unclear. CDR3 length equals 17 residues. V shed 2 bases and J shed 3 bases, with 19 bases lying between them. Germline V CDR1 and CDR2: SEHNR, FQNEAQ (reference sequence). The CDR3 reads CASSLIPPVLSEETQYF. The DNA of the CDR3 is TGTGCCAGCAGCTTAATCCCACCCGTACTCTCCGAAGAGACCCAGTACTTC.

This clonotype was recorded a few times. The chain couples TRBV27 to TRBJ1-5; D is uncertain. CDR1 MNHEY and CDR2 SMNVEV come from the germline V gene (reference sequence). The V gene lost 3 bases and the J gene lost 6 bases, with 9 bases spanning the gap. CDR3 length equals 13 residues. CDR3 sequence: CASSFIPAQPQHF. For the CDR3, the DNA is TGTGCCAGCAGTTTCATCCCCGCTCAGCCCCAGCATTTT.

This clonotype was picked up many times. For the CDR3, the DNA is TGTGCCAGCAGTGATTCGAGAGGGGCTTATAGCAATCAGCCCCAGCATTTT. As protein: CASSDSRGAYSNQPQHF. The chain employs TRBV25-1 and TRBJ1-5; tentative D call: TRBD1 (5 bases). CDR1 is MGHDK, CDR2 SYGVNS, per germline. The CDR3 runs 17 residues. Deletions cut 3 bases from V and 0 bases from J, with 15 bases between.

This clonotype has only a few counts. CDR3 protein: CASSLQSQTQYF. CDR3 DNA: TGTGCCAGCAGCTTACAGAGCCAGACCCAGTACTTC. This chain links TRBV7-9 with TRBJ2-5; D unclear. The length of the CDR3 is 12 residues. Trimming cost V 2 bases and J 6 bases, with 7 bases left between them. Looked up from germline, CDR1 is SEHNR and CDR2 is FQNEAQ (reference sequence). Full variable domain (missing parts from reference TRBV7-9 and TRBJ2-5): DTGVSQNPRHKITKRGQNVTFRCDPISEHNRLYWYRQTLGQGPEFLTYFQNEAQLEKSRLLSDRFSAERPKGSFSTLEIQRTEQGDSAMYLCASSLQSQTQYFGPGTRLLVL.

This clonotype was counted ten times or more. V gene TRBV12-3 or TRBV12-4 combines with J gene TRBJ2-1, with TRBD2 matching over 7 bases. V was clipped by 6 bases and J by 7 bases; unmatched bases: 12. This CDR3 comprises 15 residues. CDR3 nucleotides: TGTGCCAGCAGCGCACTGGGGGAGGGCCATAATGAGCAGTTCTTC. Translated: CASSALGEGHNEQFF.

This clonotype was seen ten or more times. The rearrangement uses TRBV7-9 and TRBJ2-5, with a possible D match to TRBD1 (5 bases). The germline V gene encodes CDR1 SEHNR and CDR2 FQNEAQ (reference sequence). V gave up 6 bases and J gave up 1 base, with 15 bases separating them. CDR3 length: 15 amino acids. The CDR3 DNA is TGTGCCAGCAGTCCCCGTCCGACAGTCCAAGAGACCCAGTACTTC. Translated, it gives CASSPRPTVQETQYF.

This clonotype was observed a handful of times. The chain has TRBV27 and TRBJ2-5; 10 bases agree with TRBD2. Germline values: CDR1 MNHEY, CDR2 SMNVEV (reference sequence). V dropped 4 bases and J dropped 5; count of bases not matched to a gene: 13. The CDR3 is 17 residues long. CDR3 sequence (DNA): TGTGCCAGCAGTTCCCTAACCCAGCGGGAGGGCCGGGAGACCCAGTACTTC. Translated, it gives CASSSLTQREGRETQYF.